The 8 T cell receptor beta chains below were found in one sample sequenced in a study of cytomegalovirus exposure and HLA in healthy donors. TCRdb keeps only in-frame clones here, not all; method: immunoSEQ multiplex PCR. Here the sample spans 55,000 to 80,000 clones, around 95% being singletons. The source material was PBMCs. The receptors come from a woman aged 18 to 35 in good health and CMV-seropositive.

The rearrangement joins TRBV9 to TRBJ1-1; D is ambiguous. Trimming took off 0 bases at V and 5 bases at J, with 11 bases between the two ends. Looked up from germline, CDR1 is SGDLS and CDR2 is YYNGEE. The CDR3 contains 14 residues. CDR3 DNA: TGTGCCAGCAGCGTAGAGGGAGGGCGGACTGAAGCTTTCTTT. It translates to CASSVEGGRTEAFF.

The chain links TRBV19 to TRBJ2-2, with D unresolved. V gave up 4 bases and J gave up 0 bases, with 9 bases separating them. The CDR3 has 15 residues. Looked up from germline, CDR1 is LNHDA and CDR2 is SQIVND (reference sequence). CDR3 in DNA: TGTGCCAGTAGTACAAGCACCGCGAACACCGGGGAGCTGTTTTTT. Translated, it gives CASSTSTANTGELFF.

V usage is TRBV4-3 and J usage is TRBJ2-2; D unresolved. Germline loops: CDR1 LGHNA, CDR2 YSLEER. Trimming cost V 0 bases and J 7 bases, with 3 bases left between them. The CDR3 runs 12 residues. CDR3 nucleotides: TGCGCCAGCAGCCAAGACCTCGGGGAGCTGTTTTTT. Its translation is CASSQDLGELFF.

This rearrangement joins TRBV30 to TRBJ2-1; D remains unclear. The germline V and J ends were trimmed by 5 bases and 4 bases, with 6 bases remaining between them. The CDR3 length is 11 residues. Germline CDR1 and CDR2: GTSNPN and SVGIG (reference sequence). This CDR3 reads CAWDKYNEQFF. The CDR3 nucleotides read TGTGCCTGGGACAAATACAATGAGCAGTTCTTC.

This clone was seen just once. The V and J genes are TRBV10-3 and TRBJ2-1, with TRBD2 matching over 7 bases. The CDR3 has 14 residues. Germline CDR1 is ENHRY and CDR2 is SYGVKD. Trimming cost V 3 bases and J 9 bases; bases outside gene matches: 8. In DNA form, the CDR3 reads TGTGCCATCAGTGACTGGACTAGGCTCGGTGAGCAGTTCTTC. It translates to CAISDWTRLGEQFF.

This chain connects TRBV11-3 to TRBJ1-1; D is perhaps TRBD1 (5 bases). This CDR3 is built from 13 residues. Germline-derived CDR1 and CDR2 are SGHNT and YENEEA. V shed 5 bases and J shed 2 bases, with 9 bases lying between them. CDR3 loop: CASSPGHNTEAFF. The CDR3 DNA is TGTGCCAGCAGCCCTGGACATAACACTGAAGCTTTCTTT.

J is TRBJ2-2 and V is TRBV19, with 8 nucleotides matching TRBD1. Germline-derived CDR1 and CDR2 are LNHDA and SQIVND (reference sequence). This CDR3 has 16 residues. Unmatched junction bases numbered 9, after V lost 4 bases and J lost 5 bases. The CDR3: CASSTFGTGLTGELFF. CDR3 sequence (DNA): TGTGCCAGTAGTACTTTCGGGACAGGTTTAACCGGGGAGCTGTTTTTT.

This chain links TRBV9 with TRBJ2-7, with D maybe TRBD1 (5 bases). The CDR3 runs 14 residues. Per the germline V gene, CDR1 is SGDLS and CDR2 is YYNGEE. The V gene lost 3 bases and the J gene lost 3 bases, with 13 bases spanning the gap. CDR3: CASSASQGYYEQYF. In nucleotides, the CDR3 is TGTGCCAGCAGCGCCAGCCAGGGTTACTACGAGCAGTACTTC.